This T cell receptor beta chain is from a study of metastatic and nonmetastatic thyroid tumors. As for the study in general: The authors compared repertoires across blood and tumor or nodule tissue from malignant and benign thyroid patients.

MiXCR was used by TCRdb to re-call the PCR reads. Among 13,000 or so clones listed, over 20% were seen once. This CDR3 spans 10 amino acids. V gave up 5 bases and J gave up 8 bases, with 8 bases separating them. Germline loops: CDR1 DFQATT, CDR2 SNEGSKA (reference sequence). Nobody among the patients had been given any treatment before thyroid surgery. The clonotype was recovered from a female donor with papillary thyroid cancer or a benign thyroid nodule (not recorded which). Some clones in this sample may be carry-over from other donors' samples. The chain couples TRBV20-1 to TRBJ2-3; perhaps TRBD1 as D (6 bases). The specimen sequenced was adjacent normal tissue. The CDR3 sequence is CSAVQGTQYF. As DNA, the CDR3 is TGCAGTGCTGTACAGGGTACGCAGTATTTT.